This TCR beta chain was captured in a study of CD8 T cells in Susac syndrome. Whole-study results and caveats: In its TCR sequencing and HLA analysis, the study acknowledged that the number of individuals was relatively small.

Germline values: CDR1 LGHDT, CDR2 YNNKEL (reference sequence). After removal of 5 bases from V and 6 bases from J, the junction contained 5 bases not matched to a gene. This CDR3 contains 13 residues. TCR beta sequencing covered blood CD8+ and CD4+ T cells. Controls matched for sex and age were healthy donors. TEMRA cells were FACS-enriched, with CD8+ and CD4+ T cells isolated negatively. Reverse transcription of roughly 0.45 to 1 ug RNA used random hexamers. TCRdb passed the immunoSEQ multiplex PCR reads through MiXCR, listing each CDR3 protein once. The sample lists some 120,000 distinct CDR3 sequences, around 92% seen once, with 0.12% in the top ten. As concerns this clonotype: Its antigen remains unidentified.

V is TRBV3-1 and J is TRBJ2-3; 7 bases align to TRBD2. Sequencing used CD8+ T cells from PBMCs. This sequence was found in a human donor in good health. Here the CDR3 reads CASSYTSADTQYF. The CDR3 bases are TGTGCCAGCAGCTATACTAGCGCCGATACGCAGTATTTT.